This TCR beta chain was obtained from a study of vaccination and CD4 T cells after COVID-19 (dated by TCRdb to 2021 to 2024). Concerning the study at large: Convalescent patients had a positive SARS-CoV-2 result on nasal swab PCR, and of these patients, several had mild disease and one had severe disease. The convalescent cohort comprised six males and four females, including two Hispanic individuals, seven Caucasians, two Asians and one multiracial person. Participants got two doses of the Pfizer-BioNTech BNT162b2 vaccine (n=8) or two doses of the Moderna mRNA-1273 vaccine (n=2). Post-COVID blood samples were collected from convalescent patients a median of approximately 93 days after diagnosis, with a range of roughly 30 to 170 days. Post-vaccine blood samples were collected a median of about 72 days after the second vaccine dose, ranging from roughly 13 to 250 days. The cultures were stimulated with overlapping spike peptide pools from SARS-CoV-2 and from the common cold coronaviruses HCoV-NL63, HCoV-OC43 and HCoV-229E. Control cultures used a CEFX viral epitope pool as positive control, an HIV-1 Nef peptide pool as negative control, or no peptide. In around ten COVID-19 convalescent patients and several infection-naive healthy vaccine recipients, the spike-specific CD4+ TCR repertoire before mRNA vaccination was compared with the repertoire after mRNA vaccination.

Reading from cysteine to phenylalanine, the CDR3 counts 12 amino acids. The entry retains the CDR3 DNA only, 36 bases that are in frame from base 1. CDR1 and CDR2 (SGHVS, FQNEAQ) derive from the germline V gene. Trimming at the junction amounts to 10 bases on V and 0 bases on J, and the germline ends lie 9 bases apart. The sample's treatment or condition label, decoded: roughly ten-day PBMC culture with coronavirus spike peptide pools or control peptides (ViraFEST assay). The ViraFEST assay was used in the study, in which antigen-specific T cells were expanded with peptide pools and expanded clonotypes were subsequently identified by TCR sequencing. The convalescent patients' positive SARS-CoV-2 PCR tests fell between March and December 2020, which was before the Alpha, Beta and Delta variants emerged in the United States. Each well held 2 million to 2.5 million PBMCs cultured with 10 ug/ml peptide pools in IMDM containing 5% human AB serum and 9 to 10 IU/ml IL-2. On days 3 and 7, half of the culture medium was replaced with fresh IL-2-containing medium. After 10 days of culture, CD4+ T cells were isolated by negative selection using the EasySep CD4+ T cell isolation kit. PBMCs were separated from whole blood using Ficoll-Paque Plus gradient centrifugation and then either used fresh or cryopreserved at -140C. In general, triplicate wells were set up for every culture condition.

Here is what the overall study found, with its caveats: In convalescent patients, a median 86.3% of post-vaccine SARS-CoV-2-reactive clones were detected only after vaccination, suggesting vaccine-specific priming. The study included relatively few convalescent patients and did not analyze early timepoints after natural infection. Of the vaccine-specific clones in convalescent patients, 304 of 307, or nearly all, reacted only to SARS-CoV-2 spike and did not cross-react with common cold coronaviruses. The median count of SARS-CoV-2-reactive clonotypes went up from about 23 after infection to 30 to 40 after vaccination, although the change was not significant.

In the case of this clonotype: There is no known antigen for this receptor. Nothing much larger sits one base from this clone, and base qualities are not available.

The protocol used for the library was PCR. DNA from cultured CD4+ T cells was subjected to TCR sequencing with the Oncomine TCR Beta short-read assay at the Johns Hopkins FTIC core. Genomic DNA was extracted from the cultured CD4+ T cells with the QIAamp micro DNA kit. Oncomine TCR Beta libraries from cultured CD4+ T cells were pooled with unique dual indexes and sequenced on an Illumina iSeq 100. The published analysis was carried out like this. Non-productive sequences were removed, and CDR3s not starting with C, not ending with F or W, or shorter than 7 amino acids were discarded. The MANAFEST web application was used to identify antigen-specific clonotypes by comparing peptide-stimulated wells against reference wells and other culture wells. Positive clones required FDR below 0.05, an odds ratio above 5, and productive frequency above 0.1% in at least two of three replicate wells. A clonotype was classed as cross-reactive if the clonotype showed significant expansion both in SARS-CoV-2 spike wells and in at least one common cold coronavirus spike condition. CDR3 homology was assessed with Levenshtein distances (stringdist) and unrooted phylogenetic trees (ape) in R version 3.6.1. Using fastp trimming at Q25 and MiXCR clonotype assembly, TCRdb reanalyzed the public sequencing data and kept in-frame beta chains. Rows are unified per CDR3 protein, each entry keeping the most common DNA and genes. What appears here as the V and J calls and clone size reflects TCRdb's work, not the paper's. The sample yields some 16,000 distinct CDR3 sequences; 52% were counted once. Together, the top ten hold roughly 3.7% of the sample.

In this chain, TRBV7-8 is recombined with TRBJ2-5; no D gene is confidently identified. The TCR was taken from a human donor who had recovered from COVID-19. Sequencing used CD4+ T cells from blood, cultured in vitro, obtained before SARS-CoV-2 vaccination. The DNA reads as follows: TGTGCCACTACATCTAACCAAGAGACCCAGTACTTC. Translated, this is CATTSNQETQYF.